This is a list of T cell receptor beta chains from one sample in a study of cytomegalovirus exposure and HLA in healthy donors. This table comes from immunoSEQ multiplex PCR, and its TCRdb copy is limited to in-frame clones, with some not included. This sample carries roughly 83,000 clones, about 69% of them seen once, and the ten largest clones take around 4.3%. Sequencing was carried out using PBMCs. These receptors were obtained from a man aged 60 to 69 in good health and CMV-seronegative. Both conserved end residues are part of each CDR3. Each record gives: J gene, CDR3 length, clone size, V gene, D gene, CDR3 protein. D genes are given only for firm matches. Where a row states a size, it is once, few, many or the class of an expanded clone; other rows omit it.

>TRBJ2-1|18|-|TRBV14|TRBD2
CASSQEPGLAPSARRQFF
>TRBJ2-2|14|few|TRBV18|-
CASSPAVYTGELFF
>TRBJ1-6|15|-|TRBV11-2|TRBD1
CASRRTGENNSPLHF
>TRBJ1-4|19|-|TRBV12-5|TRBD1
CASGLALGDRTATNEKLFF
>TRBJ1-2|14|-|TRBV7-5|-
CARSLRRTGYGYTF
>TRBJ2-7|17|-|TRBV12-5|-
CASGTTRAQGGNDEQYF
>TRBJ2-2|15|few|TRBV7-6|-
CASSVETGNTGELFF
>TRBJ1-6|16|-|TRBV6-1|TRBD1
CASSGQGVLYNSPLHF
>TRBJ1-2|14|-|TRBV7-9|-
CASSQERDTYGYTF
>TRBJ1-3|15|-|TRBV9|TRBD1
CASSPRDSLGNTIYF
>TRBJ1-1|15|-|TRBV6-6|TRBD1
CASSYLDRMDTEAFF
>TRBJ1-1|16|-|TRBV5-6|TRBD1
CASSSGTGARNTEAFF
>TRBJ1-3|15|-|TRBV6-5|TRBD1
CASISRGLGGNTIYF
>TRBJ1-2|13|-|TRBV9|-
CASSVAPGYGYTF
>TRBJ2-7|12|-|TRBV5-4|-
CASSLDRYEQYF
>TRBJ1-2|16|-|TRBV12-5|-
CASGLVVAEGRSGYTF
>TRBJ1-1|14|-|TRBV2|TRBD1
CASSLQGARTEAFF
>TRBJ1-1|14|once|TRBV9|-
CASSGGTRGTEAFF
>TRBJ2-7|15|-|TRBV19|TRBD1
CASSIEDRTLQEQYF
>TRBJ2-7|15|few|TRBV29-1|TRBD2
CSVAGGSGGAYEQYF
>TRBJ1-6|13|once|TRBV11-2|-
CASSSDSPKALHF
>TRBJ2-2|14|-|TRBV10-3|TRBD2
CATAVAGGPGELFF
>TRBJ2-5|14|-|TRBV5-4|-
CASSLEVGPQTQYF
>TRBJ2-2|17|-|TRBV7-6|TRBD1
CASSLPPDRPNTGELFF
>TRBJ1-5|15|-|TRBV5-1|TRBD1
CASSLGTGVNQPQHF
>TRBJ1-5|15|-|TRBV6-1|-
CASSERTRGSQPQHF
>TRBJ1-4|16|once|TRBV7-9|-
CASSLSSLEGAEKLFF
>TRBJ2-7|14|-|TRBV28|TRBD1
CASSSGTGAYEQYF
>TRBJ2-3|15|once|TRBV7-9|TRBD1
CASTPQGAGRDTQYF
>TRBJ2-3|13|once|TRBV11-3|TRBD2
CASSLSGGDTQYF
>TRBJ1-1|14|-|TRBV18|-
CASSQGLRNTEAFF
>TRBJ1-1|12|-|TRBV19|-
CASSIWPLGAFF
>TRBJ2-7|17|-|TRBV12-5|TRBD1
CASGPPSGTGDSYEQYF
>TRBJ2-3|16|-|TRBV29-1|TRBD1
CSVEAQGGWSTDTQYF
>TRBJ2-1|15|few|TRBV5-6|TRBD2
CASSGGGGAYNEQFF
>TRBJ2-3|18|-|TRBV27|TRBD2
CASSKGWGTTDNTDTQYF
>TRBJ2-7|18|-|TRBV7-9|-
CASSSPIGGILPSYEQYF
>TRBJ2-2|13|-|TRBV30|-
CAWKRMNTGELFF
>TRBJ1-3|16|-|TRBV5-4|-
CASSLGTAISGNTIYF
>TRBJ1-2|16|-|TRBV5-4|-
CASSLGPRAANYGYTF
>TRBJ1-6|12|-|TRBV6-5|-
CASSRQNSPLHF
>TRBJ1-2|15|-|TRBV11-2|TRBD1
CASSKDRLVGYGYTF
>TRBJ2-5|17|-|TRBV2|TRBD2
CASSARRAGGNQETQYF
>TRBJ1-2|14|-|TRBV9|TRBD1
CASSPPGGGYGYTF
>TRBJ1-2|18|once|TRBV4-1|TRBD1
CASSQPLPDRATNYGYTF
>TRBJ2-7|13|-|TRBV6-1|-
CASSEGPIGEQYF
>TRBJ1-4|15|-|TRBV19|-
CASRGGAPTNEKLFF
>TRBJ1-2|15|-|TRBV29-1|TRBD1
CSVVGQGAGGYGYTF
>TRBJ2-3|15|-|TRBV10-2|TRBD2
CASRPWASGTDTQYF
>TRBJ1-5|14|-|TRBV28|-
CASSFWGVGQPQHF
>TRBJ1-1|14|once|TRBV5-5|-
CASDQTVGVTEAFF
>TRBJ2-3|18|-|TRBV19|TRBD2
CASRQGLAGASSTDTQYF
>TRBJ1-1|14|-|TRBV5-6|-
CASTFSLLGSGAFF
>TRBJ1-6|15|once|TRBV9|-
CASSPAVRYNSPLHF
>TRBJ1-2|17|-|TRBV19|TRBD1
CASSQTGTGIGNYGYTF